One T cell receptor beta chain is described in this entry. The sample is drawn from a study of blood T cell repertoires in COVID-19. Study at large: Samples came from the United States, Italy and Spain, spanning acute and convalescent COVID-19.

The germline V and J ends were trimmed by 1 base and 5 bases, with 11 bases remaining between them. The germline V gene encodes CDR1 SGHTA and CDR2 FQGTGA. The CDR3 has 14 amino acids. Authors' methods: Estimation of nucleated cell counts was performed using reference gene primer amplification. Sequencing was performed with immunoSEQ multiplex PCR; in TCRdb, only in-frame clones are kept and a portion is missing. D and trimming were read from the DNA, whereas the V and J calls and clone size are those reported in that table. The data show about 22,000 clones, roughly 83% seen once. The sample taken for sequencing was peripheral blood. This TCR was recovered from a man between 65 and 79 years old with acute or convalescent COVID-19. The rearrangement joins TRBV7-3 to TRBJ2-5; TRBD2 is a possible D gene (6 bases). CDR3 in DNA: TGTGCCAGCAGCTTAAACGGGGGTTTGGAGACCCAGTACTTC. It encodes CASSLNGGLETQYF.